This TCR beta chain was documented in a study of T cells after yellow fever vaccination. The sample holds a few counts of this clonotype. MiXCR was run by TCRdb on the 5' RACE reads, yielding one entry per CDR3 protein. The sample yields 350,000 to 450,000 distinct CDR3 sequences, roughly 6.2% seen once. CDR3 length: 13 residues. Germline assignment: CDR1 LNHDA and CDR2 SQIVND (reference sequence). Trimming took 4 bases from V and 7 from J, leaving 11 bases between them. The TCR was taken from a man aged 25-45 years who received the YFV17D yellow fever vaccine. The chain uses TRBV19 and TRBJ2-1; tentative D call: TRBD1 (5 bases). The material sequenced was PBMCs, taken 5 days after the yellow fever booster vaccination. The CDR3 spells CASSTDSGNEQFF. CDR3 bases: TGTGCCAGTAGTACCGACAGTGGTAATGAGCAGTTCTTC.